The entry below gives a single T cell receptor (beta chain) sequence along with its context. The data stem from a study of blood T cells in healthy people across ages. The CDR3 covers 15 residues. Per the germline V gene, CDR1 is SGHTA and CDR2 is FQGNSA. V dropped 1 base and J dropped 10; count of bases not matched to a gene: 6. A second PCR of roughly 7 to 11 cycles used a sample-barcoded 5' primer and a J-beta primer mix. TCRdb recomputed calls from the 5' RACE reads with MiXCR, one row per CDR3 protein. Of about 830,000 distinct CDR3 sequences listed, less than 80% are singletons. The sequencing sample was made of blood. The chain combines TRBV7-2 with TRBJ2-1, with 11 bases that match TRBD2. This TCR was sampled from a man aged 25 to 45 in good health. The CDR3 reads CASSLDGTSGYEQFF. In DNA, the CDR3 is TGTGCCAGCAGCTTAGACGGGACTAGCGGATACGAGCAGTTCTTC.